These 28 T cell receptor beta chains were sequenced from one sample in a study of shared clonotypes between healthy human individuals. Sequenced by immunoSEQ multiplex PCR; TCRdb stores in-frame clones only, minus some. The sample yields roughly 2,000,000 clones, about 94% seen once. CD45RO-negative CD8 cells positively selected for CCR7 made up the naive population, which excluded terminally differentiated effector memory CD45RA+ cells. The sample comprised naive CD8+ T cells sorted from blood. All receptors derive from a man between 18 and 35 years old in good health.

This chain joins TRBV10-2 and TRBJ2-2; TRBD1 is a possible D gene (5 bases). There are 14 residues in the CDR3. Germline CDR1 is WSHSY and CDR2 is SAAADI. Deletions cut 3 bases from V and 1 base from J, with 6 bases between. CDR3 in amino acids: CASSDQGNTGELFF. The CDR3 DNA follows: TGCGCCAGCAGTGATCAGGGGAACACCGGGGAGCTGTTTTTT.

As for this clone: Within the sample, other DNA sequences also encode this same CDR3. The CDR3 DNA reads TGTGCCAGCAGCCCCGGCGGGGACGAGCAGTACTTC. Encoded protein: CASSPGGDEQYF. The V and J genes are TRBV6-5 and TRBJ2-7; D possibly corresponds to TRBD2 (6 bases). CDR3 length: 12 amino acids. V lost 6 bases to trimming and J lost 5 bases, with 11 bases between them. The germline gives CDR1 MNHEY, CDR2 SVGAGI.

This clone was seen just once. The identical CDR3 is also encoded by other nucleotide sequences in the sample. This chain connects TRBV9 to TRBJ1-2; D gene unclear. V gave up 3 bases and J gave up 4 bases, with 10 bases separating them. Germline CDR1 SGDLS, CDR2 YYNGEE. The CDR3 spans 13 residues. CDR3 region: CASSDGTLYGYTF. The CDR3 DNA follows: TGTGCCAGCAGCGATGGAACCCTCTATGGCTACACCTTC.

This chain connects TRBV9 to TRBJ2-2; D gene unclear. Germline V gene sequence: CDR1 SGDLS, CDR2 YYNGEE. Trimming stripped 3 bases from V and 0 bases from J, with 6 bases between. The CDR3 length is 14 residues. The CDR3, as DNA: TGTGCCAGCAGCGCTGGGTCGAACACCGGGGAGCTGTTTTTT. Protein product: CASSAGSNTGELFF.

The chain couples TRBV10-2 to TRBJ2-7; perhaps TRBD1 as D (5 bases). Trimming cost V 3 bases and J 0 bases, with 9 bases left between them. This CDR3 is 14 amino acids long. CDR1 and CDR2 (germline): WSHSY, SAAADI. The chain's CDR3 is CASSDFDSSYEQYF. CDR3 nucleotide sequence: TGCGCCAGCAGTGACTTCGACAGCTCCTACGAGCAGTACTTC.

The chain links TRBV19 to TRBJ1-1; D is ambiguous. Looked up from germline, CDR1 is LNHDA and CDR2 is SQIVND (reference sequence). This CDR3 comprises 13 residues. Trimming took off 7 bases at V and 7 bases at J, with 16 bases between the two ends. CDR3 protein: CASTSASRVEAFF. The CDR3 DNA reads TGTGCCAGTACCTCGGCCTCTAGGGTTGAAGCTTTCTTT.

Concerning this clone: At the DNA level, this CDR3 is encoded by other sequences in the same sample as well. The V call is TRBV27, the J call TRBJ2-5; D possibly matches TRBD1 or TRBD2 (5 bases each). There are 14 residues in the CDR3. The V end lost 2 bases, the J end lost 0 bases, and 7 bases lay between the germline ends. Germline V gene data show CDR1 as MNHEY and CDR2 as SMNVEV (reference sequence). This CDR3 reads CASSLLGDQETQYF. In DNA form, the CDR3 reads TGTGCCAGCAGTTTACTGGGGGACCAAGAGACCCAGTACTTC.

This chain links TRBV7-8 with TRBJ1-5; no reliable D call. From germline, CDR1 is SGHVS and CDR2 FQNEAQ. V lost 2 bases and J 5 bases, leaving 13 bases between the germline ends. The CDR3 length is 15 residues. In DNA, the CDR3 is TGTGCCAGCAGCTTATGGAGTGGGTTTGATCAGCCCCAGCATTTT. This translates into CASSLWSGFDQPQHF.

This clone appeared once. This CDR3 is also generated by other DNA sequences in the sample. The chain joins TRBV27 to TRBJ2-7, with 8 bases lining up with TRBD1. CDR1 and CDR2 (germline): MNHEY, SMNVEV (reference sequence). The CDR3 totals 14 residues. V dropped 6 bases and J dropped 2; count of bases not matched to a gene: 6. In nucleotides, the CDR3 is TGTGCCAGCAGCAGCGGACAGGGCGCCTACGAGCAGTACTTC. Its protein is CASSSGQGAYEQYF.

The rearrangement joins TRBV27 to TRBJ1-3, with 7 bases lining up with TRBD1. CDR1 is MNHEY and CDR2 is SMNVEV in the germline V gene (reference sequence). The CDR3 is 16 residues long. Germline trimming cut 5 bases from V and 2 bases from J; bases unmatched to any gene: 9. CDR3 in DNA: TGTGCCAGCAGTCCGAACCGGGGGACAGCTGGAAACACCATATATTTT. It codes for CASSPNRGTAGNTIYF.

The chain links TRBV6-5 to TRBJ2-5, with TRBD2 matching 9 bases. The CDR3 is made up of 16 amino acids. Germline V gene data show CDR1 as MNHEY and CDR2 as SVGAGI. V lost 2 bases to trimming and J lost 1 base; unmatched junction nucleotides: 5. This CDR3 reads CASSYDSGGLQETQYF. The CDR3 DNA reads TGTGCCAGCAGTTACGATAGCGGGGGCCTCCAAGAGACCCAGTACTTC.

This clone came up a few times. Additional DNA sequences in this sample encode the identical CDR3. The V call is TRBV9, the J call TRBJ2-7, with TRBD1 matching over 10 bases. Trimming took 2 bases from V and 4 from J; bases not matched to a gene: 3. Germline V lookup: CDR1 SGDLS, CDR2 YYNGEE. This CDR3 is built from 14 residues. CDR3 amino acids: CASSVRDRGYEQYF. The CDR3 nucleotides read TGTGCCAGCAGCGTCCGGGACAGGGGATACGAGCAGTACTTC.

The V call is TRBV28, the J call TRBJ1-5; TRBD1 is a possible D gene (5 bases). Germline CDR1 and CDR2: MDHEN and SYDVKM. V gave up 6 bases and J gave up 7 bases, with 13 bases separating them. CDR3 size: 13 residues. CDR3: CASSGGWGQPQHF. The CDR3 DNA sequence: TGTGCCAGCAGCGGGGGTTGGGGCCAGCCCCAGCATTTT.

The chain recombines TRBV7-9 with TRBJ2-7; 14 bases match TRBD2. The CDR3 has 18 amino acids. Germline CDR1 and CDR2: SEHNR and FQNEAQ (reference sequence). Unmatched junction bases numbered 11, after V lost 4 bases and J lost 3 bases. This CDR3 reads CASSSYTGTSGGNYEQYF. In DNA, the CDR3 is TGTGCCAGCAGCTCCTACACCGGGACTAGCGGGGGAAACTACGAGCAGTACTTC.

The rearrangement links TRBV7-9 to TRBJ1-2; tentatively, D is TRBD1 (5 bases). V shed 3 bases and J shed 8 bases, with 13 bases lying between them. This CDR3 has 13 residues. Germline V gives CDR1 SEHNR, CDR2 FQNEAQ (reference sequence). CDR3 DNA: TGTGCCAGCAGCTTTGGGGGAATTAAGGGCTACACCTTC. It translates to CASSFGGIKGYTF.

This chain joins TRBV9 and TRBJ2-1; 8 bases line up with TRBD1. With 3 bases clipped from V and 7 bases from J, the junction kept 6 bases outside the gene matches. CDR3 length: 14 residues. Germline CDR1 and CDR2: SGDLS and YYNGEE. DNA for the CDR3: TGTGCCAGCAGCGCTACAGGGGGGCAGAATGAGCAGTTCTTC. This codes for CASSATGGQNEQFF.

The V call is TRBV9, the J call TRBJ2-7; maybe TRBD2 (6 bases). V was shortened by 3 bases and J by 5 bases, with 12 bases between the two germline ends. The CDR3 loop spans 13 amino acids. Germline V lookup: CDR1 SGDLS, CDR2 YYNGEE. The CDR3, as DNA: TGTGCCAGCAGCGCCGGGAGTGGGAACGAGCAGTACTTC. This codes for CASSAGSGNEQYF.

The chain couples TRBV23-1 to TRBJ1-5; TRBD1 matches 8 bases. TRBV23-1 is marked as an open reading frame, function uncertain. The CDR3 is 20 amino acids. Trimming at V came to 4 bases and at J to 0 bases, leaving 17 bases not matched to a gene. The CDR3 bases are TGCGCCAGCAGTCGACCAACCGGGACAGGCTTCTCTAGTAGCAATCAGCCCCAGCATTTT. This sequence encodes CASSRPTGTGFSSSNQPQHF.

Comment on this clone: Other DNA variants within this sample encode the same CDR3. The CDR3 nucleotides read TGCGCCAGCAGCCCAGGGCTTAACACCGGGGAGCTGTTTTTT. Its translation: CASSPGLNTGELFF. V usage is TRBV4-3 and J usage is TRBJ2-2; D is possibly TRBD1 (5 bases). The CDR3 runs to 14 residues. V was pared by 4 bases and J by 2 bases, with 8 bases between. CDR1 is LGHNA and CDR2 is YSLEER in the germline V gene.

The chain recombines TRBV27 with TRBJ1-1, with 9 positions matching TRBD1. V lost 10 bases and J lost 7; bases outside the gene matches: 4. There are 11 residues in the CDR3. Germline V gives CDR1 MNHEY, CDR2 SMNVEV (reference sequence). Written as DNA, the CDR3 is TGTGCCATTCACAGGGGGCGTGAAGCTTTCTTT. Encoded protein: CAIHRGREAFF.

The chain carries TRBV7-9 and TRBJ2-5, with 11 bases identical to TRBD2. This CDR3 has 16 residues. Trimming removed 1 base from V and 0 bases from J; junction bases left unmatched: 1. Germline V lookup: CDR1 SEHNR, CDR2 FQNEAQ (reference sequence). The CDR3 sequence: CASSLGTSGYQETQYF. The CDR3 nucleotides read TGTGCCAGCAGCTTAGGGACTAGCGGGTACCAAGAGACCCAGTACTTC.

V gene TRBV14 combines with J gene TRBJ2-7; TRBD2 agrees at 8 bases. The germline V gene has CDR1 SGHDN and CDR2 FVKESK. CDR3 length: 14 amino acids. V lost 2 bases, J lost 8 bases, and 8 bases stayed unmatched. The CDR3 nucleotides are TGTGCCAGCAGCCAATCCCTTATAGCGGGAAAGCAGTACTTC. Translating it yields CASSQSLIAGKQYF.

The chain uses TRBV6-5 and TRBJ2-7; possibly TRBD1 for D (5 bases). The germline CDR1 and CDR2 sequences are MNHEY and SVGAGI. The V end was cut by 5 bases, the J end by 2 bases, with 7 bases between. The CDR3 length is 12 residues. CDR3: CASSDRTYEQYF. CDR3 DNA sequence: TGTGCCAGCAGTGACAGAACCTACGAGCAGTACTTC.

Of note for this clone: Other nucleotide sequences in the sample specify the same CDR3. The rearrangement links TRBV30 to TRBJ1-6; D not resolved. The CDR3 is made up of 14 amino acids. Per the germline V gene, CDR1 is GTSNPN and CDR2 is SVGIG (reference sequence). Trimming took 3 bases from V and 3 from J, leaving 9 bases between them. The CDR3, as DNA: TGTGCCTGGAGCACAGAAAACTATAATTCACCCCTCCACTTT. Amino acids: CAWSTENYNSPLHF. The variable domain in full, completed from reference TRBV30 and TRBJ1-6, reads SQTIHQWPATLVQPVGSPLSLECTVEGTSNPNLYWYRQAAGRGLQLLFYSVGIGQISSEVPQNLSASRPQDRQFILSSKKLLLSDSGFYLCAWSTENYNSPLHFGNGTRLTVT.

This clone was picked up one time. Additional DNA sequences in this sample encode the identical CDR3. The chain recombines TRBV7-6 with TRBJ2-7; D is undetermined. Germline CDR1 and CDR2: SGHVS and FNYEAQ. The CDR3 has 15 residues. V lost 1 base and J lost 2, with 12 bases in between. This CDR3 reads CASSLGAGDPYEQYF. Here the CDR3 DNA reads TGTGCCAGCAGCTTAGGGGCAGGAGACCCCTACGAGCAGTACTTC. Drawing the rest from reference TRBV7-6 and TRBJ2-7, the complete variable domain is GAGVSQSPRYKVTKRGQDVALRCDPISGHVSLYWYRQALGQGPEFLTYFNYEAQQDKSGLPNDRFSAERPEGSISTLTIQRTEQRDSAMYRCASSLGAGDPYEQYFGPGTRLTVT.

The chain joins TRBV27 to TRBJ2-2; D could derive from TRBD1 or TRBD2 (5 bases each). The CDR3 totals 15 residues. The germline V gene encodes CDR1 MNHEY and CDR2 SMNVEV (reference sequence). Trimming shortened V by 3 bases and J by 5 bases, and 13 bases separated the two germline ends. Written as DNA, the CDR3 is TGTGCCAGCAGTTTCTGGGGGATAGGGACCGGGGAGCTGTTTTTT. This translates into CASSFWGIGTGELFF.

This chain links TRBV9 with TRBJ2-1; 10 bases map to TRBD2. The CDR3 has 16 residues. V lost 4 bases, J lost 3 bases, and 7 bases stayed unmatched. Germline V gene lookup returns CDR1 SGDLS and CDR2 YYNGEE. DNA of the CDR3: TGTGCCAGCAGCAGCTTAGCGGGGGGTTTCTACAATGAGCAGTTCTTC. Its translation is CASSSLAGGFYNEQFF.

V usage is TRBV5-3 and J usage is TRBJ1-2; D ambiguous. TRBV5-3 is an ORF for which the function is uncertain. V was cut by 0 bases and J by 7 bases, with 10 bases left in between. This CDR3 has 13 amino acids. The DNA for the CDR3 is TGTGCCAGAAGCTTGGCCGGGCGGGGTGGCTACACCTTC. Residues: CARSLAGRGGYTF.